The table lists the clone carrying this T cell receptor (beta chain) with a count of one. V lost 1 base to trimming and J lost 0 bases, with 4 bases between them. Germline lookup yields CDR1 LNHDA and CDR2 SQIVND (reference sequence). The CDR3 consists of 13 residues. This record comes from a study of blood T cell repertoires in COVID-19. TCRdb's copy holds only in-frame clones and misses some; the assay was immunoSEQ multiplex PCR. Among 90,000 to 120,000 clones listed, roughly nine tenths were seen once. The TCR originated in a human donor in a cohort sampled during active COVID-19. The sequenced sample was peripheral blood. The chain is built from TRBV19 and TRBJ2-7, with D hard to call. In DNA form, the CDR3 reads TGTGCCAGTAGTATAGGGAGCTCCTACGAGCAGTACTTC. It translates to CASSIGSSYEQYF. Together with reference TRBV19 and TRBJ2-7, the CDR3 gives the full variable domain: DGGITQSPKYLFRKEGQNVTLSCEQNLNHDAMYWYRQDPGQGLRLIYYSQIVNDFQKGDIAEGYSVSREKKESFPLTVTSAQKNPTAFYLCASSIGSSYEQYFGPGTRLTVT.